A few counts support the clone carrying this TCR beta chain. This sample was included in a study of T cells in Graves' hyperthyroidism and ophthalmopathy. There were TCR beta CDR3 regions amplified from RNA transcripts. Primed by the HTBI set, a first-round RT-PCR was run on the TCR CDR3. TCRdb reprocessed the multiplex PCR reads with MiXCR, giving one entry per CDR3 protein. This table has around 400,000 distinct CDR3 sequences, around a quarter appearing once. Trimming took 0 bases from V and 8 from J, leaving 13 bases between them. Germline V gives CDR1 SGHAT, CDR2 FQNNGV. CDR3 length equals 14 residues. Hyperthyroidism patients were newly diagnosed, had disease duration under 2 months, and were aged 18 to 65 years.

The sequenced material came from blood. The gene calls are TRBV11-2 and TRBJ1-2; the D gene is possibly TRBD1 (6 bases). The receptor was isolated from a man in his fifties with Graves' hyperthyroidism. The CDR3 is CASSLDRGEGGYTF. CDR3 DNA sequence: TGTGCCAGCAGCTTAGATAGGGGGGAAGGCGGCTACACCTTC.